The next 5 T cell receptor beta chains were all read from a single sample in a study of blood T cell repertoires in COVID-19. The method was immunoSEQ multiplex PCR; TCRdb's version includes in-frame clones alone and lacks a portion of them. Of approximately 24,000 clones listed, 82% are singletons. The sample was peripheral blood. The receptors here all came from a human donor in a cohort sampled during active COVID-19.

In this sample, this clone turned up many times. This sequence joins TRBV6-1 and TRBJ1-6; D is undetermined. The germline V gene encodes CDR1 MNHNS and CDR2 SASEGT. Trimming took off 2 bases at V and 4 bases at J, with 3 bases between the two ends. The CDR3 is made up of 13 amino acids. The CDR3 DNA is TGTGCCAGCAGTGAACCTTATAATTCACCCCTCCACTTT. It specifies CASSEPYNSPLHF.

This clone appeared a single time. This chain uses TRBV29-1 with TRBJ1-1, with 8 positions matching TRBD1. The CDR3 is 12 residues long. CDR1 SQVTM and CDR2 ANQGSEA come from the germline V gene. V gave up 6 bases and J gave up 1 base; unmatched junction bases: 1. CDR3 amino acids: CSVGTGNTEAFF. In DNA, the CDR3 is TGCAGCGTGGGGACAGGGAACACTGAAGCTTTCTTT.

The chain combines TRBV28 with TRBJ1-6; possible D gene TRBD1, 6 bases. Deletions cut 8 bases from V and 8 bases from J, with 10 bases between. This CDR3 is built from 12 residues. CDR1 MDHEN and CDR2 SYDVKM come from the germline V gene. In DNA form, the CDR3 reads TGTGCCAGCGGCTACAGGGATTCACCCCTCCACTTT. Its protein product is CASGYRDSPLHF.

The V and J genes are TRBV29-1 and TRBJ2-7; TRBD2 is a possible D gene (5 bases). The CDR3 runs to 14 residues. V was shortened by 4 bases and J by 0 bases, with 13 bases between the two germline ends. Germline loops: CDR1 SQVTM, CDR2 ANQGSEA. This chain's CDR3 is CSVGARGSSYEQYF. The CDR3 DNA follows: TGCAGCGTTGGGGCCCGCGGGTCCTCCTACGAGCAGTACTTC.

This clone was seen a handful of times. CDR3 region: CASSYNGQKSSYEQYF. The CDR3 bases are TGTGCCAGCAGCTACAACGGACAGAAAAGCTCCTACGAGCAGTACTTC. This sequence joins TRBV5-6 and TRBJ2-7; tentatively, D is TRBD1 (6 bases). This CDR3 contains 16 residues. Trimming shortened V by 3 bases and J by 0 bases, and 16 bases separated the two germline ends. Germline CDR1 is SGHDT and CDR2 is YYEEEE.